This is a list of T cell receptor beta chains from one sample in a study of T cell responses to AZD1222 COVID-19 vaccine. Sequenced by immunoSEQ multiplex PCR; TCRdb stores in-frame clones only, minus some. The sample has approximately 80,000 clones; around 90% are singletons. The sequenced sample was peripheral blood, obtained on day 0 of MenACWY control vaccination. These receptors all stem from an adult in good health. CDR3s include the opening cysteine and the closing phenylalanine or tryptophan. D genes are given only for firm matches. Rows may omit the clone size; those that give it use once, few, many or a size class.

>NA|TRBJ1-4|TRBV19|many
TGTGCCAGTAGGACCCAGGGCGCAACTAATGAAAAACTGTTTTTT
CASRTQGATNEKLFF
>NA|TRBJ1-1|TRBV10-3|NA
TGTGCCTCGAAGCGCGATGGCGACACTGAAGCTTTCTTT
CASKRDGDTEAFF
>TRBD1|TRBJ1-6|TRBV11-3|once
TGTGCCAGCAGCCTGCAGGGACAGTTGGGCTCACCCCTCCACTTT
CASSLQGQLGSPLHF
>NA|TRBJ2-3|TRBV5-5|NA
TGTGCCAGCAGCTTCGTCGACATTAGCACAGATACGCAGTATTTT
CASSFVDISTDTQYF
>NA|TRBJ1-2|TRBV27|NA
TGTGCCAGCAGTTTAAGTCTATCCGTCGTCAGGGTCTATGGCTACACCTTC
CASSLSLSVVRVYGYTF
>NA|TRBJ1-1|TRBV27|NA
TGTGCCAGCAGTTTATACGGGACGAACACTGAAGCTTTCTTT
CASSLYGTNTEAFF
>TRBD1|TRBJ2-7|TRBV4-1|NA
TGCGCCAGCAGGCAGACCGGGACAGGGGACTACGAGCAGTACTTC
CASRQTGTGDYEQYF
>NA|TRBJ2-7|TRBV21-1|NA
TGTGCCAGCAGCAACCGGGACCGAAAATACGAGCAGTACTTC
CASSNRDRKYEQYF
>TRBD2|TRBJ2-3|TRBV29-1|NA
TGCAGCGTTGAAGTGGCTAGCGGGGTCTTCACAGATACGCAGTATTTT
CSVEVASGVFTDTQYF
>NA|TRBJ1-2|TRBV24-1|NA
TGTGCCACCAGTGATGTGGTAGGGGACGAAGATGGCTACACCTTC
CATSDVVGDEDGYTF
>TRBD1|TRBJ2-3|TRBV7-3|NA
TGTGCCAGCAGCCAAGGGGGCAGGGGTAGGACAGATACGCAGTATTTT
CASSQGGRGRTDTQYF
>NA|TRBJ1-6|TRBV28|once
TGTGCCAGCAGTCGGGACATCTATAATTCACCCCTCCACTTT
CASSRDIYNSPLHF
>NA|TRBJ2-5|TRBV11-3|NA
TGTGCCAGCAGCTTAGACGGATTCCAAGAGACCCAGTACTTC
CASSLDGFQETQYF
>NA|TRBJ2-5|TRBV13|NA
TGTGCCAGCAGCTTACGGGGCCCCAGAGAGACCCAGTACTTC
CASSLRGPRETQYF
>NA|TRBJ1-6|TRBV28|NA
TGTGCCAGCAGTTTAGGGCAGGGAAATTCACCCCTCCACTTT
CASSLGQGNSPLHF
>NA|TRBJ1-2|TRBV6-5|NA
TGTGCCAGCAGTTACGAGCGGGGCCGGGTCGGTGGCTACACCTTC
CASSYERGRVGGYTF
>NA|TRBJ2-2|TRBV28|few
TGTGCCAGCAGTTTCGGCCAGGGTACCGGGGAGCTGTTTTTT
CASSFGQGTGELFF
>NA|TRBJ1-1|TRBV28|NA
TGTGCCAGCCTCAGACCCCCGGGGGCTGAAGCTTTCTTT
CASLRPPGAEAFF
>NA|TRBJ1-4|TRBV9|NA
TGTGCCAGCAGCGTAGGCGCCTCAACTAATGAAAAACTGTTTTTT
CASSVGASTNEKLFF
>NA|TRBJ2-7|TRBV6-2/TRBV6-3|NA
TGTGCCAGCAGTTACGTAGACGGGCCCGGAGCACACGAGCAGTACTTC
CASSYVDGPGAHEQYF
>NA|TRBJ1-1|TRBV19|NA
TGTGCCAGTAGTATTAACAGGGTGACTGAAGCTTTCTTT
CASSINRVTEAFF
>NA|TRBJ1-1|TRBV20-1|NA
TGCAGTGCTCTCCGGGTCGAAGCTTTCTTT
CSALRVEAFF
>NA|TRBJ2-3|TRBV7-8|once
TGTGCCAGCAGCCCACACCAGGGAGATACGCAGTATTTT
CASSPHQGDTQYF
>TRBD2|TRBJ2-1|TRBV2|NA
TGTGCCAGCAGTGATAGGGTAGCGGGGGCTAGATTGGGCTCCTACAATGAGCAGTTCTTC
CASSDRVAGARLGSYNEQFF
>NA|TRBJ2-7|TRBV24-1|NA
TGTGCCACCAGTGATAGATTAGGTGAGCAGTACTTC
CATSDRLGEQYF
>NA|TRBJ1-1|TRBV4-1|NA
TGCGCCACCTCAGGGCTTACTGAAGCTTTCTTT
CATSGLTEAFF
>TRBD1|TRBJ2-7|TRBV19|NA
TGTGCCAGTAGTATAGCCCCCGGGACAGGATACAACGAGCAGTACTTC
CASSIAPGTGYNEQYF
>TRBD1|TRBJ1-2|TRBV12-3/TRBV12-4|NA
TGTGCCAGCAGGGGGACAGCACGCTATGGCTACACCTTC
CASRGTARYGYTF
>NA|TRBJ2-1|TRBV5-1|NA
TGCGCCAGCAGCTTGGGCGGGCCTTTCGAGCAGTTCTTC
CASSLGGPFEQFF
>NA|TRBJ2-2|TRBV9|NA
TGTGCCAGCAGCCCCAAGGCGGGGACCGGGGAGCTGTTTTTT
CASSPKAGTGELFF
>TRBD2|TRBJ2-7|TRBV6-5|NA
TGTGCCAGCAGTCGGACTAGCGGATCCTACGAGCAGTACTTC
CASSRTSGSYEQYF
>TRBD1|TRBJ1-2|TRBV10-3|NA
TGTGCCATCAGGGCTCAGGGGGCCATCGGTGGCTACACCTTC
CAIRAQGAIGGYTF
>NA|TRBJ1-1|TRBV2|NA
TGTGCCAGCAGCCTCGGCGCGGGGGCCGGTCAATTT
CASSLGAGAGQF
>TRBD2|TRBJ2-2|TRBV6-4|NA
TGTGCCAGCTTACAAAGATCTAGCGGGAGGAACACCGGGGAGCTGTTTTTT
CASLQRSSGRNTGELFF
>TRBD2|TRBJ2-5|TRBV19|NA
TGTGCCAGCGGGTCGTGGGACTTTCGGGGGGCCCAGTACTTC
CASGSWDFRGAQYF
>NA|TRBJ2-2|TRBV6-5|NA
TGTGCCAGCAGTCAACAGGTTACCGGGGAGCTGTTTTTT
CASSQQVTGELFF
>TRBD1|TRBJ1-1|TRBV7-8|NA
TGTGCCAGCAGCTCCCCGAGGGGACAGGGCCTACCCATGAACACTGAAGCTTTCTTT
CASSSPRGQGLPMNTEAFF
>TRBD2|TRBJ2-1|TRBV11-2|NA
TGTGCCAGCAGCAAAAGGGGACTAGCGGAATACAATGAGCAGTTCTTC
CASSKRGLAEYNEQFF
>NA|TRBJ1-2|TRBV14|NA
TGTGCCAGCAGAGGTGCGGGGCTCGGTTATGGCTACACCTTC
CASRGAGLGYGYTF
>NA|TRBJ2-3|TRBV10-3|once
TGTGCCATCAGTGAGTCCGGGATCCTCACAGATACGCAGTATTTT
CAISESGILTDTQYF
>NA|TRBJ1-6|TRBV7-2|NA
TGTGCCAGCAGCTTAGCGGCGGGGAATTCACCCCTCCACTTT
CASSLAAGNSPLHF
>TRBD1|TRBJ1-2|TRBV4-2|NA
TGTGCCAGCAGCCAAGCAAGAGGGACAGGGGAGAGTATTGGCTACACCTTC
CASSQARGTGESIGYTF
>TRBD2|TRBJ2-1|TRBV5-6|NA
TGTGCCAGCAGCTGGTCGGGACTAGCGGGTTTCAATGAGCAGTTCTTC
CASSWSGLAGFNEQFF
>NA|TRBJ1-6|TRBV28|NA
TGTGCCAGCAGTTCCAATTCACCCCTCCACTTT
CASSSNSPLHF
>NA|TRBJ1-6|TRBV28|NA
TGTGCCAGCAGTTTAGTAGGGGCTGTTACTAATTCACCCCTCCACTTT
CASSLVGAVTNSPLHF
>NA|TRBJ2-5|TRBV5-4|NA
TGTGCCAGCAGCTTGGCGGAGGGCGGAGAGACCCAGTACTTC
CASSLAEGGETQYF
>NA|TRBJ1-1|TRBV7-3|NA
TGTGCCAGCAGCCCTGGCGCGCTGGAGGGGGGATGGACTGAAGCTTTCTTT
CASSPGALEGGWTEAFF
>TRBD1|TRBJ2-1|TRBV4-3|NA
TGCGCCAGCAGCCAAGATATGGGACAGGGGCAGTTCTTC
CASSQDMGQGQFF
>NA|TRBJ2-7|TRBV7-9|NA
TGTGCCAGCAGCTTATCTTCCGGACAGCAGTACTTC
CASSLSSGQQYF
>NA|TRBJ1-4|TRBV14|NA
TGTGCCAGCAGCTACCGGGACACCAATGAAAAACTGTTTTTT
CASSYRDTNEKLFF
>TRBD1|TRBJ2-1|TRBV18|NA
TGTGCCAGCTCGGAGACAGGGGCCTACAATGAGCAGTTCTTC
CASSETGAYNEQFF
>NA|TRBJ2-7|TRBV4-1|NA
TGCGCCAGCAGCCCCAATCCCCAGCAGTATGAGCAGTACTTC
CASSPNPQQYEQYF
>TRBD2|TRBJ2-7|TRBV15|NA
TGTGCCACCAGCCGAGATCCTCTGGGGGAGGGGGAGCAGTACTTC
CATSRDPLGEGEQYF
>TRBD1|TRBJ1-5|TRBV19|NA
TGTGCCTGTAGTATCGCCAGGGGGGGGCAGCCCCAGCATTTT
CACSIARGGQPQHF
>TRBD1|TRBJ2-3|TRBV7-3|NA
TGTGCCAGCAGCCCCCGGACAGGGACGCAGTATTTT
CASSPRTGTQYF
>NA|TRBJ1-6|TRBV18|NA
TGTGCCAGCTCACCATACCGGCAGGGTAATTCACCCCTCCACTTT
CASSPYRQGNSPLHF
>TRBD1|TRBJ1-2|TRBV19|NA
TGTGCCAGTAGTATCGAGGGCAGGGGGTCTCACTATGGCTACACCTTC
CASSIEGRGSHYGYTF
>TRBD1|TRBJ1-4|TRBV19|NA
TGTGCCAGTAGTAGCAGGGGGGCAGGGGTAACTAATGAAAAACTGTTTTTT
CASSSRGAGVTNEKLFF
>NA|TRBJ1-1|TRBV6-1|NA
TGTGCCAGCAGTGATCAGCAAGACCGCACTGAAGCTTTCTTT
CASSDQQDRTEAFF
>NA|TRBJ1-1|TRBV6-5|NA
TGTGCCAGCAGTTACTCTGGACCGTTTTCGCACACTGAAGCTTTCTTT
CASSYSGPFSHTEAFF